Here is one T cell receptor (beta chain) with its context. Its antigen is not known. These data belong to a study of Ad26.COV2.S vaccination and SARS-CoV-2 variants. Looking at the study overall: Ad26.COV2.S, an intramuscular injection, was given once or twice 56 days apart. Regarding the study as a whole: Reports say spike-specific CD8+ and CD4+ T cell responses covered substantial breadth after vaccination. Comparable non-spike TCR breadth was observed in vaccine and placebo recipients.

Described treatment: around 19 received Ad26.COV2.S at low or high dose, single or two shots; a few received placebo; per-sample allocation not given. Vaccine and placebo recipients were sampled on day 63 after the first injection. V was trimmed by 1 base and J by 1 base, leaving 7 bases between them. This CDR3 region has 14 residues. Germline values: CDR1 MDHEN, CDR2 SYDVKM. Libraries were prepared by immunoSEQ multiplex PCR; TCRdb keeps only in-frame clonotypes and omits some of them. The sample holds hundreds of thousands of clones, about 88% seen once. The source is a person between 18 and 60 years old who received the Ad26.COV2.S COVID-19 vaccine or a placebo. The chain recombines TRBV28 with TRBJ2-5, with D uncertain. The input for sequencing was peripheral blood, taken in a trial of Ad26.COV2.S vaccine versus placebo. The chain's CDR3 is CASSLSGPQETQYF. The CDR3 nucleotides read TGTGCCAGCAGTTTATCTGGACCCCAAGAGACCCAGTACTTC.